This T cell receptor beta chain was identified during a study of T cells expressing NK-cell markers. From its re-call of the 5' RACE reads, TCRdb lists each CDR3 protein once, without DNA. The sample table sets out around 140,000 distinct CDR3 sequences. The germline V gene has CDR1 SQVTM and CDR2 ANQGSEA. CDR3 length: 13 residues. The source is a man aged 18 to 35 in good health. The chain uses TRBV29-1 and TRBJ2-2; the TCRdb call, TRBD1, lacks DNA for checking. What was sequenced was blood T cells: a sorted CD56 or NKG2C T cell subset, CD4+ or CD8+ T cells, or bulk PBMC T cells (not recorded which). CDR3 in amino acids: CSVTGGASGELFF.